Here is one TCR beta chain with its context. What it recognizes is unknown. The length of the CDR3 is 13 residues. V was pared by 1 base and J by 5 bases, with 6 bases between. The germline V gene has CDR1 SGHNT and CDR2 YENEEA. The sample is drawn from a study of siplizumab effects on memory and regulatory T cells. Some clones are missing from TCRdb's copy, which holds only in-frame ones; the method was immunoSEQ multiplex PCR. This sample has fewer than 85,000 clones; roughly 87% occur once, and the top ten carry about 1.4%. Study-wide results and limits: Naive T cells looked more diverse than memory cells and looked like major alloresponse contributors. An assignable phenotype, naive or memory, was missing from roughly 86-96% of proliferating CD4+ or CD8+ clones. Fewer alloreactive sequences mapped to unstimulated CD4+ memory cells under siplizumab. Sequences below about 10^-5 frequency were poorly captured. As a result, only a minor fraction of alloreactive clones mapped to unstimulated subsets.

The gene calls are TRBV11-3 and TRBJ2-1; D gene uncertain. The origin of this receptor is a human donor in good health. Input material: Tregs sorted from blood. In DNA, the CDR3 is TGTGCCAGCAGCTTAGGGGTCGACAATGAGCAGTTCTTC. Translation gives CASSLGVDNEQFF.